This T cell receptor beta chain was sequenced during a study of tumor-infiltrating lymphocytes in localized non-small cell lung cancer. Study-wide context: Each patient gave resected tumor and non-adjacent uninvolved lung tissue. Study results and limitations: Different pieces of the same tissue were used for each assay. Immunotypes IM1 and IM2 had similar TCR-derived T-cell fractions.

Germline CDR1 SGHNT, CDR2 YYREEE (reference sequence). Trimming cost V 0 bases and J 0 bases; bases outside gene matches: 0. CDR3 size: 16 residues. Sequenced by immunoSEQ multiplex PCR; TCRdb stores in-frame clones only, minus some. Of some 10,000 clones listed, about 69% were seen once; the top ten hold about 9.1%. To note about this clone: Its cognate antigen is unknown.

The TCR sequence derives from a human donor with non-small cell lung cancer. V usage is TRBV5-4 and J usage is TRBJ2-4; 10 bases are shared with TRBD1. Input material: lung tumor tissue. CDR3 coding DNA: TGTGCCAGCAGCTTGGGACAGGGGGCAGCCAAAAACATTCAGTACTTC. Residues: CASSLGQGAAKNIQYF. The full variable domain, completed using reference TRBV5-4 and TRBJ2-4, is ETGVTQSPTHLIKTRGQQVTLRCSSQSGHNTVSWYQQALGQGPQFIFQYYREEENGRGNFPPRFSGLQFPNYSSELNVNALELDDSALYLCASSLGQGAAKNIQYFGAGTRLSVL.